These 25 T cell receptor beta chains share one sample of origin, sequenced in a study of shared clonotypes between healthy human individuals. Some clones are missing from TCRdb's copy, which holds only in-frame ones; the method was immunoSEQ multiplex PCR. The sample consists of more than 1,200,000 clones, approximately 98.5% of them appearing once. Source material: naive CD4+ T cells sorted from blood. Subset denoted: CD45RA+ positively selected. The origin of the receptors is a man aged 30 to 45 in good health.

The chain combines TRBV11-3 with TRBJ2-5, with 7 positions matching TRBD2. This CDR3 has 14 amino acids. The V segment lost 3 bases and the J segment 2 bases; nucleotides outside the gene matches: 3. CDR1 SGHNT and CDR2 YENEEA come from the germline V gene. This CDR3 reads CASSFTGGQETQYF. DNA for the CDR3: TGTGCCAGCAGCTTTACCGGGGGGCAAGAGACCCAGTACTTC.

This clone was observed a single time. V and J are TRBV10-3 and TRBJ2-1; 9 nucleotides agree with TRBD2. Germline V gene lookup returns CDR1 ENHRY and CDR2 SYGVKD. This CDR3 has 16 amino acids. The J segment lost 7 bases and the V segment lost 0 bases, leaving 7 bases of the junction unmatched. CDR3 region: CAISESGGGRANEQFF. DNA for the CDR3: TGTGCCATCAGTGAGTCGGGCGGCGGGAGGGCGAATGAGCAGTTCTTC.

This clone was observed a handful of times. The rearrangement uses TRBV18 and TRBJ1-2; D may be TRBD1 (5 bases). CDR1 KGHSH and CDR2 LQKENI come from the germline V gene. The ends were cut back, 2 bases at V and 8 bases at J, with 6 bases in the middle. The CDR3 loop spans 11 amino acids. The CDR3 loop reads CASSPGAGYTF. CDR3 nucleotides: TGTGCCAGCTCACCAGGGGCCGGCTACACCTTC.

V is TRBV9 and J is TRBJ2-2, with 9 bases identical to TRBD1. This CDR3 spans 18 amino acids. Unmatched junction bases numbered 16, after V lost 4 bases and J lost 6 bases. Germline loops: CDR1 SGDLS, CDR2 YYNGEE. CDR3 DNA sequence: TGTGCCAGCAGCTCAGGAGGAGGACAGGGGTTCATAGCCGGGGAGCTGTTTTTT. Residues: CASSSGGGQGFIAGELFF.

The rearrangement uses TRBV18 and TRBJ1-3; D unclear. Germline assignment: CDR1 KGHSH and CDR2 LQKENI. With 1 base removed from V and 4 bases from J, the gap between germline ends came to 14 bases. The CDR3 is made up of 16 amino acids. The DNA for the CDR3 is TGTGCCAGCTCACCACTACCGTCTACGGGGGGAAACACCATATATTTT. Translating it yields CASSPLPSTGGNTIYF. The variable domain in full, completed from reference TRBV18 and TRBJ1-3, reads NAGVMQNPRHLVRRRGQEARLRCSPMKGHSHVYWYRQLPEEGLKFMVYLQKENIIDESGMPKERFSAEFPKEGPSILRIQQVVRGDSAAYFCASSPLPSTGGNTIYFGEGSWLTVV.

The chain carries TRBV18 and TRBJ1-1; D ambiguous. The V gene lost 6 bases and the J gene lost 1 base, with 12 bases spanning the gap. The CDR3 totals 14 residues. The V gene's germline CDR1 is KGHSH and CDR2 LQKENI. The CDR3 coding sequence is TGTGCCAGCTCCCCTAGCGCCAGGAACACTGAAGCTTTCTTT. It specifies CASSPSARNTEAFF.

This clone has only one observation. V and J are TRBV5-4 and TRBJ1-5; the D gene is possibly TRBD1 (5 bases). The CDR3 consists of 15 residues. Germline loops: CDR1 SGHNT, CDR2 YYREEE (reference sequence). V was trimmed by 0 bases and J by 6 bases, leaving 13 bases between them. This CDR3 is CASSLGGRDGQPQHF. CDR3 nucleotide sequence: TGTGCCAGCAGCTTGGGTGGCAGGGACGGTCAGCCCCAGCATTTT.

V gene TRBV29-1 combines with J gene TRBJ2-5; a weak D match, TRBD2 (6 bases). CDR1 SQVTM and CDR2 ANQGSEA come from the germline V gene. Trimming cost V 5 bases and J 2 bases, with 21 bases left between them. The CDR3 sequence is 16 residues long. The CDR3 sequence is CSVFGGKTPEQETQYF. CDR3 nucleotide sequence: TGCAGCGTTTTTGGCGGGAAAACCCCCGAACAAGAGACCCAGTACTTC. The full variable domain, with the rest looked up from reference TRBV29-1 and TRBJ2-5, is SAVISQKPSRDICQRGTSLTIQCQVDSQVTMMFWYRQQPGQSLTLIATANQGSEATYESGFVIDKFPISRPNLTFSTLTVSNMSPEDSSIYLCSVFGGKTPEQETQYFGPGTRLLVL.

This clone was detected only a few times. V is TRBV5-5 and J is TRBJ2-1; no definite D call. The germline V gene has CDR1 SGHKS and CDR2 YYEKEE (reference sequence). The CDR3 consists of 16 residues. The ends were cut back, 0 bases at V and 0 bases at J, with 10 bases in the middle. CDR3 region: CASSLDGVLSYNEQFF. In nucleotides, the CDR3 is TGTGCCAGCAGCTTGGACGGCGTCCTCTCCTACAATGAGCAGTTCTTC.

This chain's CDR3 is CASSTGTGYQETQYF. CDR3 coding DNA: TGTGCCAGCAGCACCGGGACAGGGTACCAAGAGACCCAGTACTTC. The chain employs TRBV7-9 and TRBJ2-5; 9 bases align to TRBD1. Germline loops: CDR1 SEHNR, CDR2 FQNEAQ (reference sequence). This CDR3 region has 15 residues. The V gene end was trimmed by 5 bases and the J gene end by 0 bases; junction bases not matched to a gene: 4.

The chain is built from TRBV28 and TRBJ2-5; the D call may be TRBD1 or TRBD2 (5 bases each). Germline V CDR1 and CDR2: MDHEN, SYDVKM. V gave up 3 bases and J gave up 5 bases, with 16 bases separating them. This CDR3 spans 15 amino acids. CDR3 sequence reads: CASSFRGAALETQYF. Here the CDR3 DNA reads TGTGCCAGCAGTTTTAGAGGGGCCGCATTGGAGACCCAGTACTTC. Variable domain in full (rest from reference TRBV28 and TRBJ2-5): DVKVTQSSRYLVKRTGEKVFLECVQDMDHENMFWYRQDPGLGLRLIYFSYDVKMKEKGDIPEGYSVSREKKERFSLILESASTNQTSMYLCASSFRGAALETQYFGPGTRLLVL.

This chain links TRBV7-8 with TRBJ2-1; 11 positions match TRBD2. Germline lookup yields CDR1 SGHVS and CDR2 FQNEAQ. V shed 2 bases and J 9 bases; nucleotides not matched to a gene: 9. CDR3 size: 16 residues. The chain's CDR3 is CASSLLELAGVSEQFF. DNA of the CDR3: TGTGCCAGCAGCTTACTAGAACTAGCGGGAGTAAGTGAGCAGTTCTTC.

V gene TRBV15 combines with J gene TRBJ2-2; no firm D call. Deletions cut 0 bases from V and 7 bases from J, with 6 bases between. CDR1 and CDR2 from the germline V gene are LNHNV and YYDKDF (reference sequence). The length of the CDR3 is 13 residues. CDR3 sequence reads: CATSRDFDGELFF. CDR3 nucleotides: TGTGCCACCAGCAGAGATTTCGACGGGGAGCTGTTTTTT. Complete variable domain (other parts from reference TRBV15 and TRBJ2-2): DAMVIQNPRYQVTQFGKPVTLSCSQTLNHNVMYWYQQKSSQAPKLLFHYYDKDFNNEADTPDNFQSRRPNTSFCFLDIRSPGLGDTAMYLCATSRDFDGELFFGEGSRLTVL.

In DNA, the CDR3 is TGTGCCAGCAGCCACCGAAACCCAGGGGCAGCTCCTGAAGCTTTCTTT. It codes for CASSHRNPGAAPEAFF. This chain links TRBV4-2 with TRBJ1-1; a possible D gene is TRBD1 (6 bases). V was cut by 3 bases and J by 6 bases, with 20 bases left in between. Germline V gene data show CDR1 as LGHNA and CDR2 as YNFKEQ. This CDR3 contains 16 residues.

The CDR3 nucleotides are TGTGCCAGCAGCTTAGCTGGTGAGCAGTTCTTC. Translation: CASSLAGEQFF. V is TRBV7-6 and J is TRBJ2-1; D is undetermined. There are 11 residues in the CDR3. The V end lost 0 bases, the J end lost 9 bases, and 3 bases lay between the germline ends. Germline V gene sequence: CDR1 SGHVS, CDR2 FNYEAQ.

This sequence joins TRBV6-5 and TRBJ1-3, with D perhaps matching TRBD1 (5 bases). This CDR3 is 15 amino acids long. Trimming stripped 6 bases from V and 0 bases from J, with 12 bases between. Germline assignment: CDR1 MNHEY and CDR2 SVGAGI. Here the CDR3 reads CASRGEFGSGNTIYF. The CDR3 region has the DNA TGTGCCAGCAGGGGGGAATTCGGCTCTGGAAACACCATATATTTT.

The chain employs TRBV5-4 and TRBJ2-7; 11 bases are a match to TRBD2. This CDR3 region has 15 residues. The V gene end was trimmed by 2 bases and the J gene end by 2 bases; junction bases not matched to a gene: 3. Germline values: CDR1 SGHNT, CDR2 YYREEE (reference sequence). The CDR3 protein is CASSLMGLAAYEQYF. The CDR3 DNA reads TGTGCCAGCAGCTTAATGGGACTAGCGGCCTACGAGCAGTACTTC.

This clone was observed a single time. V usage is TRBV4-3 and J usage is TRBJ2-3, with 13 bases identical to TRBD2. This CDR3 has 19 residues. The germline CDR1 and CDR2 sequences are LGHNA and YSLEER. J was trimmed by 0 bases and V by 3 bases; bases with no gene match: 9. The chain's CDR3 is CASSQVPPGLAGSTDTQYF. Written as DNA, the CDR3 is TGCGCCAGCAGCCAGGTTCCGCCGGGACTAGCGGGAAGCACAGATACGCAGTATTTT.

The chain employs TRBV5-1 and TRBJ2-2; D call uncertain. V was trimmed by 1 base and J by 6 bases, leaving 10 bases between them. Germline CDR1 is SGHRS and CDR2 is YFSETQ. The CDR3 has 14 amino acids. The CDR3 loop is CASSLNPVSGELFF. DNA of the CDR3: TGCGCCAGCAGCTTGAACCCGGTCTCCGGGGAGCTGTTTTTT. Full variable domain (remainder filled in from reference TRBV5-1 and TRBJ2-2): KAGVTQTPRYLIKTRGQQVTLSCSPISGHRSVSWYQQTPGQGLQFLFEYFSETQRNKGNFPGRFSGRQFSNSRSEMNVSTLELGDSALYLCASSLNPVSGELFFGEGSRLTVL.

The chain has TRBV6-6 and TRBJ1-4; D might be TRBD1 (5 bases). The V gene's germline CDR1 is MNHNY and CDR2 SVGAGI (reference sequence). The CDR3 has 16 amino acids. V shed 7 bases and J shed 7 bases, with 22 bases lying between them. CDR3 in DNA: TGTGCCAGCATCCCCACCACCGGGACGGAGAGTGAAAAACTGTTTTTT. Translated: CASIPTTGTESEKLFF.

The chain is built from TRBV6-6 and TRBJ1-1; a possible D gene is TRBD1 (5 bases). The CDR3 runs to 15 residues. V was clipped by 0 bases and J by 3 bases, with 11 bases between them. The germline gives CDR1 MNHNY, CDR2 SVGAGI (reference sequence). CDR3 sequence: CASSYSAGGDTEAFF. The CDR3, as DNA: TGTGCCAGCAGTTACTCGGCGGGGGGTGACACTGAAGCTTTCTTT.

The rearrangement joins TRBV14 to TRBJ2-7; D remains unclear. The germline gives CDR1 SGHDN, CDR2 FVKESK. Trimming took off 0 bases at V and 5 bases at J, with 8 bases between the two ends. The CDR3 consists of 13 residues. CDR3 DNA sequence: TGTGCCAGCAGCCAAGAGCTCCTCAACGAGCAGTACTTC. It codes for CASSQELLNEQYF.

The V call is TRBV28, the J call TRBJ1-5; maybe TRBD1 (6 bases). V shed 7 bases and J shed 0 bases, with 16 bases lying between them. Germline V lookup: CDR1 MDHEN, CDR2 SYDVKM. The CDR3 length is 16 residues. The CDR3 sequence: CASNEGGTLSNQPQHF. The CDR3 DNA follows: TGTGCCAGCAACGAGGGCGGGACACTTAGCAATCAGCCCCAGCATTTT.

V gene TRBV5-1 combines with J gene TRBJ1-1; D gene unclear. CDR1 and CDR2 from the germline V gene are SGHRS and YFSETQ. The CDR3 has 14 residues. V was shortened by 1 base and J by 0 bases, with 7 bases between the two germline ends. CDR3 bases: TGCGCCAGCAGCTTGCAGACGATGAACACTGAAGCTTTCTTT. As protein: CASSLQTMNTEAFF.

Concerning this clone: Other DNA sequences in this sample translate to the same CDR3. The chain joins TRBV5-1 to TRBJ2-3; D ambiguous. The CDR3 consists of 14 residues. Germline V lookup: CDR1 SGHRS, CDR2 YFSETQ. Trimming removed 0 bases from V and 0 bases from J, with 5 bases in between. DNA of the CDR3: TGCGCCAGCAGCTTGGGAGCTAGCACAGATACGCAGTATTTT. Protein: CASSLGASTDTQYF.